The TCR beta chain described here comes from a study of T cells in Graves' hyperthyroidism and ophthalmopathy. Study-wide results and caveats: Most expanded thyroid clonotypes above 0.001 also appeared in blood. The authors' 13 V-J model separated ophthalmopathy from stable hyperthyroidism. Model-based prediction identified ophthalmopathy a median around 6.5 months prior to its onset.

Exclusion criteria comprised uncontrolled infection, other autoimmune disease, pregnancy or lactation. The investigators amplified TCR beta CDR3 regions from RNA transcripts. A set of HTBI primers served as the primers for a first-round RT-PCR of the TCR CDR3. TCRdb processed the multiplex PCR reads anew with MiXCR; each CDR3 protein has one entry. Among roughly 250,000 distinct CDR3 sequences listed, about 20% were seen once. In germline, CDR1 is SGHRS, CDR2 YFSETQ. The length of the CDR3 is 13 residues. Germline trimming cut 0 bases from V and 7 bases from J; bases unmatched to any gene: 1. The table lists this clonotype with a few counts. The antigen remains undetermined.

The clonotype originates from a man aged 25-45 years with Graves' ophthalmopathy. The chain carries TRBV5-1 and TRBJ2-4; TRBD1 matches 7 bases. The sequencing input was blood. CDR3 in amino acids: CASSLDRGNIQYF. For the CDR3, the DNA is TGCGCCAGCAGCTTGGACAGGGGCAACATTCAGTACTTC.